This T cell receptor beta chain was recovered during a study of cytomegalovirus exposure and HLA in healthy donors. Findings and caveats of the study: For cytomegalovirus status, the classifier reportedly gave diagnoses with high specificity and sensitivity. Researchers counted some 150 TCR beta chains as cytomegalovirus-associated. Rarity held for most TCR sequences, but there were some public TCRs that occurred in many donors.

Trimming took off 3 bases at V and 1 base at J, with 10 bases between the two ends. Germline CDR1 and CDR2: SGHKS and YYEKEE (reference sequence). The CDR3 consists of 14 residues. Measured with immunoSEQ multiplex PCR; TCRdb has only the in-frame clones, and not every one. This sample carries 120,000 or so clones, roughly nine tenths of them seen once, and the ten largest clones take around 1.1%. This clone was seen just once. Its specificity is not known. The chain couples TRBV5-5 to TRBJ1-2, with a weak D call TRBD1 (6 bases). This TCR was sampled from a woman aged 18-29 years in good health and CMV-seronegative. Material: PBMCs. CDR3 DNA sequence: TGTGCCAGCAGCTCTGGACAGCGTAACTATGGCTACACCTTC. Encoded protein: CASSSGQRNYGYTF.